This T cell receptor (beta chain) was captured by sequencing in a study of blood T cell repertoires in COVID-19. Across the study: COVID-19 samples, acute and convalescent, were from the United States, Italy and Spain. Nucleic acid was either cDNA or gDNA, and it came from T cells, B-cell-depleted T cells, or PBMCs.

This clone was observed once. The germline CDR1 and CDR2 sequences are SNHLY and FYNNEI. CDR3 size: 15 residues. V lost 5 bases and J lost 5; bases outside the gene matches: 9. In the original analysis: Reference gene primer amplification gave estimated nucleated cell counts. The assay was immunoSEQ multiplex PCR, and TCRdb's table has in-frame clones only and misses some. V, J and clone size reflect that table, while D and trimming were determined from the DNA. The sample carries 88,000 or so clones, roughly 80% recorded once. The rearrangement links TRBV2 to TRBJ1-2; 9 nucleotides match TRBD1. This clonotype was sampled from a man between 60 and 70 years old with acute or convalescent COVID-19. The sequenced material came from peripheral blood. In DNA form, the CDR3 reads TGTGCCAGCAGTCTGGGAACAGGGGGCGGATATGGCTACACCTTC. Translated: CASSLGTGGGYGYTF. The full variable domain, with the rest looked up from reference TRBV2 and TRBJ1-2, is EPEVTQTPSHQVTQMGQEVILRCVPISNHLYFYWYRQILGQKVEFLVSFYNNEISEKSEIFDDQFSVERPDGSNFTLKIRSTKLEDSAMYFCASSLGTGGGYGYTFGSGTRLTVV.